Sequencing of this TCR beta chain was carried out in a study of T cell changes during pregnancy in multiple sclerosis. Sequenced by immunoSEQ multiplex PCR; TCRdb stores in-frame clones only, minus some. The table lists about 130,000 clones, around 95% of them singletons. The specimen was peripheral blood, collected after pregnancy. The clonotype was recovered from a female donor with multiple sclerosis, enrolled in a pregnancy study.

CDR3 loop: CATSREPLGLAGETQYF. Written as DNA, the CDR3 is TGTGCCACCAGCAGAGAACCCCTGGGACTAGCGGGAGAGACCCAGTACTTC. The rearrangement links TRBV15 to TRBJ2-5; 12 nucleotides align to TRBD2. This CDR3 has 17 amino acids. CDR1 is LNHNV and CDR2 is YYDKDF in the germline V gene (reference sequence). With V trimmed by 0 bases and J by 4 bases, 6 bases remained unmatched.